This TCR beta chain was captured by sequencing in a study of vaccination effects on CD4 cells after COVID-19. Produced via immunoSEQ multiplex PCR; TCRdb's table is partial and in-frame only. The sample includes about 54,000 clones, over 75% seen only once; the top ten take 2.4%. Note on this clone: Its antigen is currently unknown.

In the ViraFEST assay, antigen-specific CD4+ clonotypes were identified by expansion after peptide-pool stimulation. Culture proceeded for approximately nine days, and CD4+ T cells were then isolated. The V and J ends lost 0 bases and 2 bases, in that order; junction bases with no gene match: 8. Germline assignment: CDR1 GTSNPN and CDR2 SVGIG (reference sequence). This CDR3 has 16 amino acids. The sample here was CD4+ T cells from PBMCs cultured with HCoV-229E spike peptides, taken before COVID-19 vaccination. J is TRBJ2-5 and V is TRBV30; TRBD2 agrees at 8 bases. The TCR sequence derives from a human donor who received a COVID-19 vaccine. The CDR3 sequence is CAWSVFLAGRQETQYF. In nucleotides, the CDR3 is TGTGCCTGGAGTGTATTTCTAGCGGGCCGTCAAGAGACCCAGTACTTC.